This T cell receptor beta chain was identified in a study of T-cell reconstitution after alpha-beta-depleted transplantation in children. Study-wide results and caveats: Newly produced T cells mostly provided counts and TCRbeta diversity after one year, as hyperexpanded clones declined.

This clonotype showed up just a few times. Its antigen is currently unknown. Preparation of the TCRbeta library involved a method that used unique molecular identifiers. TCRdb processed the PCR reads anew with MiXCR; each CDR3 protein has one entry. The data contain 200,000 to 250,000 distinct CDR3 sequences, 20% to 30% of them singletons. CDR1 is DFQATT and CDR2 is SNEGSKA in the germline V gene (reference sequence). The CDR3 is made up of 14 amino acids. With 4 bases clipped from V and 4 bases from J, the junction kept 10 bases outside the gene matches. V usage is TRBV20-1 and J usage is TRBJ2-7; TRBD1 matches at 7 bases. This receptor was obtained from a girl aged 2 to 9 with Fanconi anemia, due to receive a stem cell transplant. Material: PBMCs, obtained before TCRalphabeta/CD19-depleted stem cell transplant. The CDR3 coding sequence is TGCAGTGCTACCACTCACAGGGGAACGTACGAGCAGTACTTC. Its protein is CSATTHRGTYEQYF.